Sequencing of this TCR beta chain was carried out in a study of blood T cell repertoires in COVID-19. Produced via immunoSEQ multiplex PCR; TCRdb's table is partial and in-frame only. This sample has 190,000 or so clones, with almost 90% found just once. V gave up 1 base and J gave up 7 bases; unmatched junction bases: 6. The CDR3 is 15 residues long. The germline V gene encodes CDR1 LGHNA and CDR2 YNFKEQ. Sequencing input: peripheral blood. This TCR was sampled from a man in his forties or fifties with acute or convalescent COVID-19. The chain combines TRBV4-2 with TRBJ1-4, with 7 bases identical to TRBD1. This CDR3 reads CASSQVDRVGEKLFF. The DNA of the CDR3 is TGTGCCAGCAGCCAAGTTGACAGGGTTGGTGAAAAACTGTTTTTT.